This T cell receptor (beta chain) appears in the sequencing data of a study of early T cells in non-severe SARS-CoV-2 infection. Study-level background: With bulk RNA from unsorted whole blood as input, sequencing yielded unpaired chains.

Using its own MiXCR run on the 5' RACE reads, TCRdb lists one record per CDR3 protein. The sample has over 60,000 distinct CDR3 sequences; around 12% are singletons. The receptor's source is an adult who was a healthcare worker with PCR-confirmed SARS-CoV-2 infection or an uninfected control (not recorded which). Sequenced here: whole blood, sampled at baseline.

CDR3 bases: TGTGCCAGCAGCGTGGGACAGGGCCAAGAGACCCAGTACTTC. This translates into CASSVGQGQETQYF. The chain is built from TRBV5-8 and TRBJ2-5; 9 bases match TRBD1. This CDR3 has 14 residues. V trimming: 4 bases; J trimming: 1 base; junction bases outside the gene matches: 2. CDR1 and CDR2 from the germline V gene are SGHTS and YDEGEE.